Listed here are 26 T cell receptor beta chains from one sample, sequenced in a study of shared clonotypes between healthy human individuals (dated by TCRdb to 2018 to 2021). The library was prepared using the immunoSEQ multiplex PCR assay. The immuneACCESS repertoire file appears here via TCRdb, limited to in-frame rearrangements. These files lack a portion of the clones; in checked studies, under half of the deficit traces to unresolved V genes, and the cause of the others is not known. Here the sample has some 980,000 clones; roughly 72% occur a single time. Approximately 1.5% of the sample is in the top ten clones. Material for sequencing was memory CD4+ T cells sorted from blood. The cell subset or site label of this sample denotes: CD45RA-negative fraction. The receptors come from a man younger than 35 in good health.

This clone has just one count. The chain combines TRBV28 with TRBJ1-5; the match to TRBD1 covers 11 bases. V gave up 5 bases and J gave up 6 bases; unmatched junction bases: 9. Germline-derived CDR1 and CDR2 are MDHEN and SYDVKM. This CDR3 is 16 amino acids long. The CDR3 loop reads CASSLSGTGGFQPQHF. The CDR3 region has the DNA TGTGCCAGCAGTCTGTCCGGGACAGGGGGATTTCAGCCCCAGCATTTT.

This clone was observed once. The V call is TRBV11-2, the J call TRBJ1-2, with D unclear. Per the germline V gene, CDR1 is SGHAT and CDR2 is FQNNGV. The CDR3 length is 14 residues. V gave up 5 bases and J gave up 4 bases, with 14 bases separating them. In DNA, the CDR3 is TGTGCCAGCAGCAAATCCGGGCCGCCCTATGGCTACACCTTC. Its protein product is CASSKSGPPYGYTF.

To note about this clone: Other DNA sequences in the same sample also yield this CDR3. The CDR3 loop reads CASSGRGGGNQPQHF. CDR3 sequence (DNA): TGTGCCAGCAGTGGACGGGGGGGCGGGAATCAGCCCCAGCATTTT. The V gene is TRBV2, the J gene TRBJ1-5; perhaps TRBD1 as D (6 bases). V was pared by 4 bases and J by 4 bases, with 14 bases between. This CDR3 has 15 residues. Germline values: CDR1 SNHLY, CDR2 FYNNEI.

This chain connects TRBV14 to TRBJ2-7, with no clear D. The germline V and J ends were trimmed by 1 base and 9 bases, with 10 bases remaining between them. From germline, CDR1 is SGHDN and CDR2 FVKESK. The CDR3 extends over 12 amino acids. The CDR3 DNA reads TGTGCCAGCAGCCAAGTTATCCGGGCGCAGTACTTC. This gives the protein CASSQVIRAQYF.

The chain couples TRBV4-3 to TRBJ1-4; D unresolved. The germline CDR1 and CDR2 sequences are LGHNA and YSLEER. V was pared by 1 base and J by 4 bases, with 10 bases between. The CDR3 loop spans 15 amino acids. The CDR3, as DNA: TGCGCCAGCAGCCAAGGCCATTCTATTAATGAAAAACTGTTTTTT. This gives the protein CASSQGHSINEKLFF.

This chain connects TRBV15 to TRBJ1-1; no reliable D call. The germline V gene encodes CDR1 LNHNV and CDR2 YYDKDF (reference sequence). Deletions cut 1 base from V and 5 bases from J, with 11 bases between. The CDR3 runs 14 residues. The CDR3 region is CATSRVITETEAFF. In nucleotides, the CDR3 is TGTGCCACCAGCAGAGTCATCACAGAGACTGAAGCTTTCTTT.

A single count supports this clone. This chain uses TRBV15 with TRBJ1-1; no clear D. Per the germline V gene, CDR1 is LNHNV and CDR2 is YYDKDF (reference sequence). V gave up 1 base and J gave up 11 bases, with 17 bases separating them. The CDR3 loop spans 14 amino acids. The CDR3 loop reads CATSRVLANPRAFF. CDR3 bases: TGTGCCACCAGCAGAGTATTGGCGAATCCCCGGGCTTTCTTT.

V is TRBV19 and J is TRBJ1-2, with D uncertain. In germline, CDR1 is LNHDA, CDR2 SQIVND (reference sequence). V was pared by 7 bases and J by 4 bases, with 16 bases between. This CDR3 comprises 14 residues. The DNA for the CDR3 is TGTGCCAGTACTCAAAGGGCAGAGGCCTATGGCTACACCTTC. Translation: CASTQRAEAYGYTF.

This clone appeared once. For the CDR3, the DNA is TGTGCCAGCAGTTTAATGTACAATGAGCAGTTCTTC. This sequence encodes CASSLMYNEQFF. The V gene is TRBV28, the J gene TRBJ2-1; D ambiguous. The CDR3 covers 12 residues. Germline CDR1 is MDHEN and CDR2 is SYDVKM. V was trimmed by 2 bases and J by 4 bases, leaving 3 bases between them.

This sequence joins TRBV5-1 and TRBJ2-1; TRBD2 is a possible D gene (5 bases). With 0 bases removed from V and 11 bases from J, the gap between germline ends came to 12 bases. The germline CDR1 and CDR2 sequences are SGHRS and YFSETQ. The CDR3 extends over 13 amino acids. The DNA of the CDR3 is TGCGCCAGCAGCTTGGGTTTCGGGGTGAAGCAGTTCTTC. Translated: CASSLGFGVKQFF.

The chain is built from TRBV2 and TRBJ1-1, with D perhaps matching TRBD1 (6 bases). Per germline, CDR1 SNHLY and CDR2 FYNNEI. Deletions cut 4 bases from V and 0 bases from J, with 15 bases between. The CDR3 loop spans 16 amino acids. In DNA, the CDR3 is TGTGCCAGCAGTGTGGACAGAGCCGGGATGAACACTGAAGCTTTCTTT. Protein product: CASSVDRAGMNTEAFF.

This sequence joins TRBV28 and TRBJ2-7; D unresolved. This CDR3 spans 13 amino acids. The germline CDR1 and CDR2 sequences are MDHEN and SYDVKM. V lost 10 bases, J lost 0 bases, and 13 bases lay in between. The CDR3 nucleotides read TGTGCCACTATGGGCCCCCTCTCCTACGAGCAGTACTTC. Translated, it gives CATMGPLSYEQYF.

This clone was counted at least ten times. This chain uses TRBV20-1 with TRBJ1-1, with 7 positions matching TRBD1. CDR1 is DFQATT, CDR2 SNEGSKA, per germline (reference sequence). The CDR3 is made up of 10 amino acids. The V segment lost 6 bases and the J segment 10 bases; nucleotides outside the gene matches: 5. The CDR3 DNA follows: TGCAGTGCCGAGACAGGGCCAGCTTTCTTT. Translating it yields CSAETGPAFF.

The chain joins TRBV19 to TRBJ2-3; TRBD2 aligns across 7 bases. The J segment lost 4 bases and the V segment lost 3 bases, leaving 4 bases of the junction unmatched. CDR1 and CDR2 (germline): LNHDA, SQIVND (reference sequence). This CDR3 contains 14 residues. The CDR3 nucleotides read TGTGCCAGTAGTATTCGCGGGGGTTCAGATACGCAGTATTTT. Its protein product is CASSIRGGSDTQYF.

The sample holds a few counts of this clone. Other DNA sequences of this sample code for an identical CDR3. The rearrangement links TRBV6-1 to TRBJ1-3; D is ambiguous. The CDR3 loop spans 15 amino acids. The V and J ends lost 1 base and 0 bases respectively, with 7 bases between them. In germline, CDR1 is MNHNS, CDR2 SASEGT. The CDR3 DNA reads TGTGCCAGCAGTGAAGGCCCCTACTCTGGAAACACCATATATTTT. Translating it yields CASSEGPYSGNTIYF.

The rearrangement uses TRBV7-2 and TRBJ2-5, with 7 bases that match TRBD2. The CDR3 has 15 amino acids. With 1 base clipped from V and 3 bases from J, the junction kept 5 bases outside the gene matches. CDR1 is SGHTA and CDR2 is FQGNSA in the germline V gene. Written as DNA, the CDR3 is TGTGCCAGCAGCTTAGGGGGGAGGGTAGAAGAGACCCAGTACTTC. It translates to CASSLGGRVEETQYF.

Points on this clone: Additional DNA sequences in this sample encode the identical CDR3. The V and J genes are TRBV5-1 and TRBJ2-7; 9 bases agree with TRBD2. This CDR3 region has 15 residues. The V gene's germline CDR1 is SGHRS and CDR2 YFSETQ. The V gene end was trimmed by 0 bases and the J gene end by 1 base; junction bases not matched to a gene: 2. The CDR3 DNA is TGCGCCAGCAGCTTGGAAAGCGGGAGGTCCTACGAGCAGTACTTC. The encoded protein is CASSLESGRSYEQYF.

The J gene is TRBJ1-5, the V gene TRBV5-1, with a tentative D call TRBD1 (5 bases). Germline CDR1 reads SGHRS; CDR2 reads YFSETQ. The CDR3 length is 14 residues. The ends were cut back, 0 bases at V and 5 bases at J, with 9 bases in the middle. CDR3: CASSLGQGHQPQHF. The CDR3 DNA follows: TGCGCCAGCAGCTTGGGGCAGGGACATCAGCCCCAGCATTTT.

This sequence joins TRBV20-1 and TRBJ1-2; 7 bases match TRBD1. V shed 4 bases, J shed 8 bases, and the junction held 4 bases outside the gene matches. From germline, CDR1 is DFQATT and CDR2 SNEGSKA (reference sequence). The CDR3 runs to 11 residues. CDR3 residues: CSAMGQKGYTF. CDR3 nucleotides: TGCAGTGCTATGGGACAGAAGGGCTACACCTTC.

V is TRBV4-1 and J is TRBJ1-2; D unclear. Germline V gene lookup returns CDR1 MGHRA and CDR2 YSYEKL. The CDR3 contains 14 residues. V was pared by 1 base and J by 0 bases, with 6 bases between. The CDR3 sequence: CASSQGIANYGYTF. CDR3 nucleotides: TGCGCCAGCAGCCAAGGTATAGCTAACTATGGCTACACCTTC.

The V gene is TRBV19, the J gene TRBJ1-5; 8 nucleotides align to TRBD1. CDR3 size: 15 residues. CDR1 is LNHDA, CDR2 SQIVND, per germline (reference sequence). V trimming: 2 bases; J trimming: 5 bases; junction bases outside the gene matches: 5. The DNA for the CDR3 is TGTGCCAGTAGTATAACCAGGGGGCTTGATCAGCCCCAGCATTTT. This codes for CASSITRGLDQPQHF.

The count of this clone is one. The chain carries TRBV10-3 and TRBJ1-1; D gene uncertain. V was pared by 3 bases and J by 1 base, with 6 bases between. In germline, CDR1 is ENHRY, CDR2 SYGVKD. The CDR3 has 13 residues. For the CDR3, the DNA is TGTGCCATCAGTGACGTGTGGAACACTGAAGCTTTCTTT. It encodes CAISDVWNTEAFF.

The chain has TRBV7-2 and TRBJ2-6, with a tentative D call TRBD2 (5 bases). Trimming cost V 3 bases and J 10 bases, with 10 bases left between them. Germline CDR1 is SGHTA and CDR2 is FQGNSA. CDR3 length: 13 amino acids. CDR3 sequence: CASSFSPGNVLTF. The CDR3 DNA sequence: TGTGCCAGCAGCTTTTCCCCGGGGAACGTCCTGACTTTC.

This clone was counted once. The genes are TRBV9 and TRBJ2-2; D unclear. Between the trimmed V and J ends, which lost 8 bases and 11 bases, there was a span of 10 bases. Germline lookup yields CDR1 SGDLS and CDR2 YYNGEE. This CDR3 region has 10 residues. CDR3 DNA: TGTGCCAGGGAAACAACTGAGCTGTTTTTT. Its protein is CARETTELFF.

The V and J genes are TRBV7-6 and TRBJ2-7, with a weak D call TRBD2 (5 bases). In germline, CDR1 is SGHVS, CDR2 FNYEAQ. V lost 5 bases to trimming and J lost 7 bases, with 12 bases between them. The CDR3 has 12 residues. The CDR3 is CASSRGPREQYF. CDR3 DNA sequence: TGTGCCAGCAGCCGAGGGCCCCGGGAGCAGTACTTC.

Comment on this clone: This specimen includes other DNA sequences encoding the same CDR3. The chain has TRBV5-1 and TRBJ2-5; TRBD2 agrees at 8 bases. This CDR3 is 14 amino acids long. Unmatched junction bases numbered 4, after V lost 1 base and J lost 5 bases. Per the germline V gene, CDR1 is SGHRS and CDR2 is YFSETQ. Here the CDR3 reads CASSLSGGRETQYF. CDR3 nucleotides: TGCGCCAGCAGCTTGTCGGGGGGGCGTGAGACCCAGTACTTC.